These T cell receptor beta chains were read from a single sample in a study of T-cell reconstitution after alpha-beta-depleted transplantation in children. TCRdb recomputed calls from the PCR reads with MiXCR, one row per CDR3 protein. The sample carries about 980,000 distinct CDR3 sequences, around 30% recorded once. Sequences were derived from PBMCs, mostly from graft donor cells, sampled 360 days after TCRalphabeta/CD19-depleted stem cell transplant. The origin of the receptors is a boy under two years old who had a stem cell transplant for SCID, so the T cells may come from the graft donor. The CDR3 runs from the conserved cysteine through the conserved F or W. The D gene is left open where the match is weak. Size tells how often a clone was seen (once, few, many) or the class of an expanded clone, and some rows leave it out.

>.|.|TRBJ2-3|10|TRBV29-1
CSVEGDTQYF
TGCAGCGTTGAGGGAGATACGCAGTATTTT
>TRBD2|.|TRBJ2-7|17|TRBV11-2
CASSLDRLAGVSYEQYF
TGTGCCAGCAGCTTAGATAGACTAGCGGGGGTCTCCTACGAGCAGTACTTC
>TRBD2|.|TRBJ2-7|11|TRBV20-1
CSAETSREQYF
TGCAGTGCGGAGACTAGCCGCGAGCAGTACTTC
>TRBD1|.|TRBJ2-7|13|TRBV2
CASRWTGPGEQYF
TGTGCCAGCAGATGGACAGGGCCGGGAGAGCAGTACTTC
>.|few|TRBJ2-2|14|TRBV29-1
CSVVTGTNTGELFF
TGCAGCGTTGTCACAGGGACGAACACCGGGGAGCTGTTTTTT
>TRBD2|.|TRBJ2-3|14|TRBV29-1
CSARLAGALNTQYF
TGCAGCGCCCGACTAGCGGGGGCCCTCAATACGCAGTATTTT
>.|few|TRBJ1-5|13|TRBV5-1
CASSAGPNQPQHF
TGCGCCAGCAGCGCGGGGCCCAATCAGCCCCAGCATTTT
>.|.|TRBJ2-3|13|TRBV9
CASSVGATDTQYF
TGTGCCAGCAGCGTGGGGGCCACAGATACGCAGTATTTT
>TRBD2|.|TRBJ2-7|15|TRBV7-2
CASSQRTGTTYEQYF
TGTGCCAGCAGCCAGAGGACCGGGACTACCTACGAGCAGTACTTC
>.|few|TRBJ2-3|17|TRBV29-1
CSGGHLLSGSSTDTQYF
TGCAGCGGAGGACACCTATTATCAGGCTCTAGCACAGATACGCAGTATTTT
>.|.|TRBJ2-7|15|TRBV27
CASSFTPPSVNEQYF
TGTGCCAGCAGTTTTACCCCTCCCTCGGTCAACGAGCAGTACTTC
>.|few|TRBJ1-1|13|TRBV28
CASSPSVGTEAFF
TGTGCCAGCAGTCCTTCAGTGGGCACTGAAGCTTTCTTT
>TRBD2|few|TRBJ2-1|15|TRBV5-1
CASSLAGLAGDEQFF
TGCGCCAGCAGCTTGGCGGGACTAGCGGGGGATGAGCAGTTCTTC
>.|.|TRBJ2-7|12|TRBV5-1
CASSESSYEQYF
TGCGCCAGCAGCGAAAGCTCCTACGAGCAGTACTTC
>.|few|TRBJ2-1|14|TRBV12-3/TRBV12-4
CASSLLVLLNEQFF
TGTGCCAGCAGCTTACTAGTGCTACTCAATGAGCAGTTCTTC
>.|few|TRBJ2-2|15|TRBV20-1
CSARDSRAVTGELFF
TGCAGTGCTAGAGATAGCAGGGCAGTTACCGGGGAGCTGTTTTTT
>.|.|TRBJ1-4|15|TRBV7-9
CASSIQLGANEKLFF
TGTGCCAGCAGCATCCAGTTGGGGGCGAATGAAAAACTGTTTTTT
>.|few|TRBJ2-1|16|TRBV19
CASSIWTSNLYNEQFF
TGTGCCAGTAGTATTTGGACCTCCAACCTCTACAATGAGCAGTTCTTC
>.|.|TRBJ2-3|15|TRBV12-3/TRBV12-4
CASMVGRLNTDTQYF
TGTGCCAGCATGGTCGGCAGGCTAAACACAGATACGCAGTATTTT
>.|.|TRBJ2-3|14|TRBV24-1
CATSAQQGQVTQYF
TGTGCCACCAGTGCACAGCAGGGGCAAGTTACGCAGTATTTT
>TRBD1|few|TRBJ2-7|18|TRBV2
CASSEVDQPGQDYYEQYF
TGTGCCAGCAGTGAAGTTGACCAACCGGGACAGGATTACTACGAGCAGTACTTC
>TRBD1|.|TRBJ1-2|15|TRBV20-1
CSVKPPGQGDYGYTF
TGCAGTGTCAAGCCCCCGGGACAGGGTGACTATGGCTACACCTTC
>.|.|TRBJ2-6|17|TRBV7-9
CASSYPGRSSGANVLTF
TGTGCCAGCAGCTACCCGGGACGGTCCTCTGGGGCCAACGTCCTGACTTTC
>.|.|TRBJ2-7|13|TRBV20-1
CSGRPGAFNEQYF
TGCAGTGGCCGGCCAGGGGCCTTCAACGAGCAGTACTTC
>.|.|TRBJ2-2|17|TRBV12-3/TRBV12-4
CASSPQLQGSLSGELFF
TGTGCCAGCAGTCCCCAATTACAGGGTTCTTTGTCCGGGGAGCTGTTTTTT
>TRBD2|.|TRBJ2-1|15|TRBV20-1
CSARAGGPPYNEQFF
TGCAGTGCTAGAGCGGGGGGGCCCCCCTACAATGAGCAGTTCTTC
>.|few|TRBJ2-4|13|TRBV6-5
CASSYRTENIQYF
TGTGCCAGCAGTTACCGGACGGAAAACATTCAGTACTTC
>TRBD2|few|TRBJ2-7|17|TRBV29-1
CSVEEGLAGSLPYEQYF
TGCAGCGTTGAAGAGGGACTAGCGGGGTCTCTACCCTACGAGCAGTACTTC
>TRBD2|.|TRBJ2-3|17|TRBV6-5
CASSYSGLAGGGDTQYF
TGTGCCAGCAGTTACTCTGGACTAGCGGGGGGTGGAGATACGCAGTATTTT
>.|.|TRBJ2-2|15|TRBV18
CASSPTPLVSGELFF
TGTGCCAGCTCACCAACGCCCCTAGTGTCAGGGGAGCTGTTTTTT
>.|.|TRBJ2-1|15|TRBV21-1
CASTSGRRVYNEQFF
TGTGCCAGCACCTCCGGACGCCGGGTCTACAATGAGCAGTTCTTC
>TRBD1|.|TRBJ1-2|18|TRBV5-6
CASSLKAGTGNSNYGYTF
TGTGCCAGCAGCCTCAAGGCCGGGACAGGGAACAGTAACTATGGCTACACCTTC
>.|.|TRBJ2-7|16|TRBV4-3
CASSQEYRQDSYEQYF
TGCGCCAGCAGCCAAGAGTATAGGCAGGACTCCTACGAGCAGTACTTC
>.|.|TRBJ2-1|17|TRBV5-1
CASSLAGPGRPYNEQFF
TGCGCCAGCAGCTTGGCCGGTCCAGGGAGACCTTACAATGAGCAGTTCTTC
>.|once|TRBJ2-2|16|TRBV18
CASSLLTLANTGELFF
TGTGCCAGCTCACTTTTGACACTCGCGAACACCGGGGAGCTGTTTTTT
>.|.|TRBJ1-1|8|TRBV20-1
CSAGDAFF
TGCAGTGCGGGGGACGCTTTCTTT
>.|.|TRBJ2-4|16|TRBV5-5
CASSLLQTVAKNIQYF
TGTGCCAGCAGCTTGCTCCAGACAGTAGCCAAAAACATTCAGTACTTC
>.|few|TRBJ2-3|13|TRBV29-1
CSVEPSGDSTQYF
TGCAGCGTCGAACCCTCGGGGGATAGTACGCAGTATTTT
>.|few|TRBJ2-1|11|TRBV2
CASMRFGEQFF
TGTGCCAGCATGCGGTTTGGGGAGCAGTTCTTC
>.|.|TRBJ2-5|14|TRBV4-1
CASSQDDRQETQYF
TGCGCCAGCAGCCAAGATGACCGCCAAGAGACCCAGTACTTC
>TRBD1|many|TRBJ2-7|13|TRBV12-3/TRBV12-4
CASSPGQLYEQYF
TGCGCCAGCAGCCCGGGACAGCTCTACGAGCAGTACTTC